A single sample gave rise to the 8 T cell receptor beta chains below, sequenced in a study of blood T cell repertoires in COVID-19. The assay was immunoSEQ multiplex PCR, and TCRdb's table has in-frame clones only and misses some. In the table there are fewer than 600,000 clones, approximately 90% of which are singletons. Sequences were obtained from PBMCs or T cells enriched from blood (not recorded which). The receptors were sampled from a woman in her thirties or forties who had recovered from COVID-19.

The chain links TRBV5-6 to TRBJ1-5; D ambiguous. CDR3 length equals 15 residues. Germline CDR1 SGHDT, CDR2 YYEEEE. V lost 2 bases and J 0 bases, leaving 9 bases between the germline ends. The CDR3, as DNA: TGTGCCAGCAGCTTAGAGGGATATAGCAATCAGCCCCAGCATTTT. Residues: CASSLEGYSNQPQHF.

The chain employs TRBV4-3 and TRBJ2-3; perhaps TRBD2 as D (5 bases). Germline V CDR1 and CDR2: LGHNA, YSLEER. The CDR3 extends over 12 amino acids. Trimming removed 6 bases at V and 10 bases at J, with 14 bases between. The CDR3 loop reads CASSPLGGAQYF. CDR3 in DNA: TGCGCCAGCAGTCCACTAGGCGGTGCGCAGTATTTT.

The chain recombines TRBV9 with TRBJ2-1, with a weak D call TRBD1 (5 bases). V was clipped by 3 bases and J by 8 bases, with 18 bases between them. Germline CDR1 reads SGDLS; CDR2 reads YYNGEE. The CDR3 spans 15 residues. The CDR3 DNA sequence: TGTGCCAGCAGCGCGAATCAGGGCGAGTACGATGAGCAGTTCTTC. This codes for CASSANQGEYDEQFF.

The chain recombines TRBV24-1 with TRBJ2-1; D might be TRBD2 (5 bases). The CDR3 spans 18 residues. The germline V gene has CDR1 KGHDR and CDR2 SFDVKD. Trimming cost V 0 bases and J 2 bases, with 16 bases left between them. The CDR3 here is CATSDLTGCGQAYNEQFF. CDR3 DNA: TGTGCCACCAGTGATTTGACTGGGTGCGGGCAAGCCTACAATGAGCAGTTCTTC.

V and J are TRBV4-3 and TRBJ1-3, with D unresolved. Germline V gene lookup returns CDR1 LGHNA and CDR2 YSLEER. This CDR3 has 15 amino acids. Between the trimmed V and J ends, which lost 3 bases and 0 bases, there was a span of 9 bases. The CDR3: CASSQGYSSGNTIYF. The CDR3 bases are TGCGCCAGCAGCCAGGGCTACAGCTCTGGAAACACCATATATTTT.

The chain joins TRBV24-1 to TRBJ2-3; D is possibly TRBD1 (5 bases). V gave up 4 bases and J gave up 3 bases, with 7 bases separating them. This CDR3 is built from 13 residues. Germline-derived CDR1 and CDR2 are KGHDR and SFDVKD. The CDR3 bases are TGTGCCACCAGTGAGCCAGGGACAGATACGCAGTATTTT. Its protein product is CATSEPGTDTQYF.

The V and J genes are TRBV27 and TRBJ1-1; D gene ambiguous. The CDR3 covers 13 residues. CDR1 is MNHEY and CDR2 is SMNVEV in the germline V gene (reference sequence). V lost 7 bases, J lost 6 bases, and 15 bases lay in between. The CDR3 reads CASMVRGTSEAFF. In nucleotides, the CDR3 is TGTGCCAGCATGGTCCGGGGAACCTCTGAAGCTTTCTTT.

This clone appeared a single time. This chain links TRBV24-1 with TRBJ2-2; D gene unclear. CDR1 is KGHDR, CDR2 SFDVKD, per germline. With 4 bases removed from V and 4 bases from J, the gap between germline ends came to 6 bases. This CDR3 has 13 amino acids. The CDR3 here is CATSEGVTGELFF. CDR3 DNA sequence: TGTGCCACCAGTGAAGGAGTCACCGGGGAGCTGTTTTTT.